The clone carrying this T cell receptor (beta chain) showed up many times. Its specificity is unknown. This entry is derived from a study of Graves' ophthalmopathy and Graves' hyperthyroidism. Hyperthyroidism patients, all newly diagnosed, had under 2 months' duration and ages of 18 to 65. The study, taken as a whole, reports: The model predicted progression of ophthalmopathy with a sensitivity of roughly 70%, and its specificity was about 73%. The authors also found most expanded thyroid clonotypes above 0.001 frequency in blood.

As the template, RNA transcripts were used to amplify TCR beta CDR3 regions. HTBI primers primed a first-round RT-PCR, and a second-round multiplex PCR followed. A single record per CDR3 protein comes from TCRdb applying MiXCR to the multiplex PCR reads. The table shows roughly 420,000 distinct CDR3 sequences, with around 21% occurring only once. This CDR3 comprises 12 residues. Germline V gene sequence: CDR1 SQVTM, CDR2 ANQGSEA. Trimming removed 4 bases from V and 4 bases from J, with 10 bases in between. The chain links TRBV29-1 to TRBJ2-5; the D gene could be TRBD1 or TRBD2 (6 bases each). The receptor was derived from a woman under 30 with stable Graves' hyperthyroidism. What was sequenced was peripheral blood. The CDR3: CSVAEGGETQYF. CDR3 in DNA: TGCAGCGTTGCCGAGGGGGGAGAGACCCAGTACTTC.